This T cell receptor (beta chain) stems from a study of blood T cell repertoires in COVID-19. Study summary: From the United States, Italy and Spain came samples of acute and convalescent COVID-19. T cells, B-cell-depleted T cells, or PBMCs provided the cDNA or gDNA that served as material.

The CDR3 covers 17 residues. The V and J ends lost 5 bases and 7 bases, in that order; junction bases with no gene match: 19. Germline loops: CDR1 SGHVS, CDR2 FNYEAQ. Under the authors' procedure: By means of reference gene primer amplification, nucleated cell counts were estimated. Sequencing used immunoSEQ multiplex PCR; TCRdb keeps in-frame clones, though not all of them. V and J calls and clone size are given by that table; D and trimming were obtained from the DNA. The repertoire has under 150,000 clones, 70% to 90% of them found once; the top ten carry roughly 6.2%. The age range of participants was about 18 to 90 years, with residence in under 30 US areas.

Sequencing was done on a sample of PBMCs or T cells enriched from blood (not recorded which). The rearrangement links TRBV7-6 to TRBJ2-7; 8 bases match TRBD2. This clonotype was sampled from a woman between 35 and 50 years old who had recovered from COVID-19. The CDR3 protein is CASSGAGGGGGSWEQYF. The CDR3 nucleotides read TGTGCCAGCAGCGGGGCGGGAGGTGGCGGGGGTTCGTGGGAGCAGTACTTC. Together with reference TRBV7-6 and TRBJ2-7, the CDR3 gives the full variable domain: GAGVSQSPRYKVTKRGQDVALRCDPISGHVSLYWYRQALGQGPEFLTYFNYEAQQDKSGLPNDRFSAERPEGSISTLTIQRTEQRDSAMYRCASSGAGGGGGSWEQYFGPGTRLTVT.